The present entry profiles one TCR beta chain with its context. This record belongs to a study of T cell responses to AZD1222 COVID-19 vaccine. V lost 1 base and J lost 1, with 27 bases in between. Germline V gene sequence: CDR1 SGHRS, CDR2 YFSETQ. The CDR3 length is 20 residues. Profiling relied on immunoSEQ multiplex PCR, and the TCRdb table lists in-frame clones only, not all of them. The data show over 150,000 clones, just over 85% seen once. The sequence was obtained from an adult who received the AZD1222 COVID-19 vaccine. The J gene is TRBJ2-7, the V gene TRBV5-1; maybe TRBD1 (5 bases). The starting material was peripheral blood, obtained 28 days after the second AZD1222 dose. CDR3 amino acids: CASSLRSFRETGSSSYEQYF. The CDR3 coding sequence is TGCGCCAGCAGCTTGAGGTCGTTTAGAGAAACAGGTTCATCGTCCTACGAGCAGTACTTC.